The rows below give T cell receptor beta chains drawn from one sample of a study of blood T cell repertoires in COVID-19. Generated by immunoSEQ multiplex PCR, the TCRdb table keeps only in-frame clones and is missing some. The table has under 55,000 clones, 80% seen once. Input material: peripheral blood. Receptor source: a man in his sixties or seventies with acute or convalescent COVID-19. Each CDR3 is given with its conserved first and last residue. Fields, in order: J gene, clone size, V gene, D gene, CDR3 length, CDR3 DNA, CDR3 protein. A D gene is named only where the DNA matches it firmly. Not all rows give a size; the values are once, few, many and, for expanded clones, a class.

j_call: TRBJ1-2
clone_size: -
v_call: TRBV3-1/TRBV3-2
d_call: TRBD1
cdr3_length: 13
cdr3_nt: TGTGCCAGCAGCCAGACAGGGGGCTTTGGCTACACCTTC
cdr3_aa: CASSQTGGFGYTF

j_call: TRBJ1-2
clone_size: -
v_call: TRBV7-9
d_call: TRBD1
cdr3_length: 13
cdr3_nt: TGTGCCAGCAGCCTACAGGGGGAAGGTGGCTACACCTTC
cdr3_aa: CASSLQGEGGYTF

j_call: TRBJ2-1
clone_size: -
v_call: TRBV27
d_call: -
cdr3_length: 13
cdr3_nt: TGTGCCAGCAGTTACATGGCAAACAATGAGCAGTTCTTC
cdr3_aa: CASSYMANNEQFF

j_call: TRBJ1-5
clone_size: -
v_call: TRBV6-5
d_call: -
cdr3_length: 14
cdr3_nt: TGTGCCAGCAGCGGGGACATTACCTATCAGCCCCAGCATTTT
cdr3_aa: CASSGDITYQPQHF

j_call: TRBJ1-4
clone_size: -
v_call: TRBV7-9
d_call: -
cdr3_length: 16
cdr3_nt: TGTGCCAGCAGCCGCCAAGTGGAGATTTGGCATGAAAAACTGTTTTTT
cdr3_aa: CASSRQVEIWHEKLFF

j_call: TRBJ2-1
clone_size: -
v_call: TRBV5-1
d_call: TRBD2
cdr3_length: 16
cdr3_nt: TGCGCCAGCAGCTACGGACTAGCGGGGATGTACAATGAGCAGTTCTTC
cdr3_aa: CASSYGLAGMYNEQFF

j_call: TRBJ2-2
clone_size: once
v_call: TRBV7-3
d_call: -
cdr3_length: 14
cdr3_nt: TGTGCCAGCAGCCCTGGGAGTAAGAGCGGGGAGCTGTTTTTT
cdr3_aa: CASSPGSKSGELFF

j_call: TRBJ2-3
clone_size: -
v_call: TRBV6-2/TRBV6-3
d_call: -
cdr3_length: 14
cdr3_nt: TGTGCCAGCAGTTATGTCCCCCCTAGGGATACGCAGTATTTT
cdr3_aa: CASSYVPPRDTQYF

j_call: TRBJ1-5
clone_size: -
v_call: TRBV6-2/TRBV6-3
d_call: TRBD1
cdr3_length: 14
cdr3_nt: TGTGCCAGCAGCCCCGGGACAGGGTTTCAGCCCCAGCATTTT
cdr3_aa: CASSPGTGFQPQHF

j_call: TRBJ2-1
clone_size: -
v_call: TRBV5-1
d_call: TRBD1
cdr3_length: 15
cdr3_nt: TGCGCCAGCAGGGTCGGGACAGGGCCCTACAATGAGCAGTTCTTC
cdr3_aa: CASRVGTGPYNEQFF

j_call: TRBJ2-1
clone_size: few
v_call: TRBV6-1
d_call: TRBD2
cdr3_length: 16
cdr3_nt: TGTGCCAGCAGTGAAGCGCTTCGAGCGGGGGTGAATGAGCAGTTCTTC
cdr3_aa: CASSEALRAGVNEQFF

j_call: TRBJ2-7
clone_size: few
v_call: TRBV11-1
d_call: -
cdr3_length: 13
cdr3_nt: TGTGCCAGCAGCTTAGTAGGGGTCAACGAGCAGTACTTC
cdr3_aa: CASSLVGVNEQYF

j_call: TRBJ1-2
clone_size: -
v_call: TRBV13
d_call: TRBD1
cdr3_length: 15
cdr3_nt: TGTGCCAGCAGCCTACAGGGGGCGCTTATCTATGGCTACACCTTC
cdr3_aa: CASSLQGALIYGYTF

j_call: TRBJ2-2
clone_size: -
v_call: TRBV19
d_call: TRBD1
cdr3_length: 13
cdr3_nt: TGTGCCAGCCAACGGGACAGCCCCGGGGAGCTGTTTTTT
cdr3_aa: CASQRDSPGELFF

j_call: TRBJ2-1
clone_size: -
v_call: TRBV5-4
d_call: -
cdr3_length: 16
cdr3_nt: TGTGCCAGCAGCTTGAGAGGGGGGGCCTCCTACAATGAGCAGTTCTTC
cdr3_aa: CASSLRGGASYNEQFF

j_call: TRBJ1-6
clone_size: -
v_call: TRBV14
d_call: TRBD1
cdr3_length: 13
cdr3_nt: TGTGCCAGCAGGGGACAGATTCATTCACCCCTCCACTTT
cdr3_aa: CASRGQIHSPLHF

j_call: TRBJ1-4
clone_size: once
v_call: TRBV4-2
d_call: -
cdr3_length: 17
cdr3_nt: TGTGCCAGCAGCCAAGATCTTACAACCTCAACTAATGAAAAACTGTTTTTT
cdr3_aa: CASSQDLTTSTNEKLFF

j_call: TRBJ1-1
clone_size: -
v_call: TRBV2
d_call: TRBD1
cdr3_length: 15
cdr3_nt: TGTGCCAGCAGTATATCGGGACAGGTGAACACTGAAGCTTTCTTT
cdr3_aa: CASSISGQVNTEAFF

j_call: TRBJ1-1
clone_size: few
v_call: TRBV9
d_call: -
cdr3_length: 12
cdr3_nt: TGTGCCAGCAGCACCCCCCGTCAGGAAGCTTTCTTT
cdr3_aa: CASSTPRQEAFF

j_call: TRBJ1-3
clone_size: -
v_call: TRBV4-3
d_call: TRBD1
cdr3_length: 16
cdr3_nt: TGCGCCAGCAGCCAAGGCCAGGGGGTCACTGGAAACACCATATATTTT
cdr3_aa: CASSQGQGVTGNTIYF

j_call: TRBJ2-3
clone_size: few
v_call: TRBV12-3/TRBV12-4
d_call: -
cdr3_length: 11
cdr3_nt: TGTGCCAGCAGCACGGCAGATACGCAGTATTTT
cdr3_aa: CASSTADTQYF

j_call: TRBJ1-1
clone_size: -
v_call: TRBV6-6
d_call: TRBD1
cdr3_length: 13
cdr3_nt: TGTGCCATAGGACAGGGGCGATGGACTGAAGCTTTCTTT
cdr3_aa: CAIGQGRWTEAFF

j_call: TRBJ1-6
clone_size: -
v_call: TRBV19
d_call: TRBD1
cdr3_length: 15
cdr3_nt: TGTGCCAGTAGTATAGGGGACAGGGAGAATTCACCCCTCCACTTT
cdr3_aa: CASSIGDRENSPLHF

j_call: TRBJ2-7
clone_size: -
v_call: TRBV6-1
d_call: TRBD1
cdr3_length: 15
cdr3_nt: TGTGCCAGCAGTGAAGGGGGACAGGTCTCCTACGAGCAGTACTTC
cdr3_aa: CASSEGGQVSYEQYF

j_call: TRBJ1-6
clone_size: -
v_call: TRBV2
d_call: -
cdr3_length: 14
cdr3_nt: TGTGCCAGCAGGACAGGTACCATGGATTCACCCCTCCACTTT
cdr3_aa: CASRTGTMDSPLHF

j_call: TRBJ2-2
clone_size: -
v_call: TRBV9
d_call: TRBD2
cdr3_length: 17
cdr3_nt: TGTGCCAGCAGCGTAGTACCTAGCGGGGGGCTTTCCGGGGAGCTGTTTTTT
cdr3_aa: CASSVVPSGGLSGELFF

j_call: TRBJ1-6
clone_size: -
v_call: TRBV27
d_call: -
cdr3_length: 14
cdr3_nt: TGTGCCAGCAGTACCGGGCCTAGCAATTCACCCCTCCACTTT
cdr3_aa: CASSTGPSNSPLHF

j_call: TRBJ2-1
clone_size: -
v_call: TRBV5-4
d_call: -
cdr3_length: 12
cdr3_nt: TGTGCCAGCAGCCAGGGTTACAATGAGCAGTTCTTC
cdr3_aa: CASSQGYNEQFF

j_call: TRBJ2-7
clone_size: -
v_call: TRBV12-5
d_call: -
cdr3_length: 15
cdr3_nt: TGTGCTAGTGGTTTGGTACGCGGCCGCTCCTACGAGCAGTACTTC
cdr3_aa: CASGLVRGRSYEQYF

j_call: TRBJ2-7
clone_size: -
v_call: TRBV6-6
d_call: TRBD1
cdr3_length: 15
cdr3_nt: TGTGCCAGCAGCGGGGACAGGGCGAGGGGAGACGAGCAGTACTTC
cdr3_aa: CASSGDRARGDEQYF

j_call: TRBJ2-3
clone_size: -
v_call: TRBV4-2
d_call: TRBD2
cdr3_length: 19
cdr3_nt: TGTGCCAGCAGCCATTGCTTGGCGGGGGGGCCGTCTGGCACAGATACGCAGTATTTT
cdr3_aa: CASSHCLAGGPSGTDTQYF

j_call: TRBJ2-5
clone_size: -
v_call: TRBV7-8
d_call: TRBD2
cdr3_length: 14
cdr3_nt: TGTGCCAGCAGCTTAGGGAGCGGGGGTAAGACCCAGTACTTC
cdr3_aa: CASSLGSGGKTQYF

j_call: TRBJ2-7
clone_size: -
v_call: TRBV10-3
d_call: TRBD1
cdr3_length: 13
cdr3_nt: TGTGCCATCAGTGAGGGGGACAGCGGCGAGCAGTACTTC
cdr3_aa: CAISEGDSGEQYF

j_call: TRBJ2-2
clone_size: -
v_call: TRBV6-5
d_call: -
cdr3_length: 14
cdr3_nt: TGTGCCAGCAGTTGGGGCAAGAACACCGGGGAGCTGTTTTTT
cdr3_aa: CASSWGKNTGELFF

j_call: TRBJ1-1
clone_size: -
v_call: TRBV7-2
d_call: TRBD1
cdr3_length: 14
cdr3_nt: TGTGCCAGCAGCAACCGGGACAGGGCCACTGAAGCTTTCTTT
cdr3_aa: CASSNRDRATEAFF

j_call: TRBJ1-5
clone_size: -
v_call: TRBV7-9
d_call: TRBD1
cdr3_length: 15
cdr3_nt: TGTGCCAGCAGTCCCACAGGGGGCGAAGATCAGCCCCAGCATTTT
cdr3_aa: CASSPTGGEDQPQHF

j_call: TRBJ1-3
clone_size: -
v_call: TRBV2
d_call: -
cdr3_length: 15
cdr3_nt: TGTGCCAGCAGTGAAGCGGCCCTCTCTGGAAACACCATATATTTT
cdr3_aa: CASSEAALSGNTIYF

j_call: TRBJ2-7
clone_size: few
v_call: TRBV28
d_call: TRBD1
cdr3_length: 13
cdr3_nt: TGTGCCAGCAGTCTCGGACAGGCCAACGAGCAGTACTTC
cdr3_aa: CASSLGQANEQYF

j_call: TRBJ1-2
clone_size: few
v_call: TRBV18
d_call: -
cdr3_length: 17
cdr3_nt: TGTGCCAGCTCACCAAAAACTAAGACAGGTTTTAACTATGGCTACACCTTC
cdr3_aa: CASSPKTKTGFNYGYTF

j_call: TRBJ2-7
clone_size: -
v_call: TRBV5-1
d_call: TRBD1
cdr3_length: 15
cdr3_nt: TGCGCCAGCAGCCAGTGGACAGGGGGCACGTACGAGCAGTACTTC
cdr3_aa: CASSQWTGGTYEQYF

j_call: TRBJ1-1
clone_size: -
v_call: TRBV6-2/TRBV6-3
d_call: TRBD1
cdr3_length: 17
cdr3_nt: TGTGCCAGCAGCCCGGGGGGGACAGGGGTATCGAACACTGAAGCTTTCTTT
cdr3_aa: CASSPGGTGVSNTEAFF

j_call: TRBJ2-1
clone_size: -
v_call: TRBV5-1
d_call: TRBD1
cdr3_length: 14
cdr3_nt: TGCGCCAGCAGCCTATTTACAGGGGACAATGAGCAGTTCTTC
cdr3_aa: CASSLFTGDNEQFF

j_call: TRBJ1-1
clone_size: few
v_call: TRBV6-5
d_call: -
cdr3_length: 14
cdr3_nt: TGTGCCAGCAGTTACGGGACAAAAAACACTGAAGCTTTCTTT
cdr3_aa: CASSYGTKNTEAFF

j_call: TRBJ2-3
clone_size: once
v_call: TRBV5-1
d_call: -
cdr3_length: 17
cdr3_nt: TGCGCCAGCAGCTTCCAACGGAACAGTCTAAGCACAGATACGCAGTATTTT
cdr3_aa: CASSFQRNSLSTDTQYF

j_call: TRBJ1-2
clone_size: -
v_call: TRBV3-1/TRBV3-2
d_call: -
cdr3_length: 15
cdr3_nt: TGTGCCAGCAGCCATTCTGGAGGGGATAACTATGGCTACACCTTC
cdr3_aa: CASSHSGGDNYGYTF

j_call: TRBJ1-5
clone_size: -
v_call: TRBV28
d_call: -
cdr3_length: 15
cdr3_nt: TGTGCCAGCAGCCTAGTCCTTGGCGAGGGTCAGCCCCAGCATTTT
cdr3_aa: CASSLVLGEGQPQHF

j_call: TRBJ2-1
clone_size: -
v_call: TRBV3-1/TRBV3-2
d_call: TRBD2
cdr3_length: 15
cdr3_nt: TGTGCCAGCAGCGGGACTAGCGGGGCTTCTAATGAGCAGTTCTTC
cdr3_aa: CASSGTSGASNEQFF